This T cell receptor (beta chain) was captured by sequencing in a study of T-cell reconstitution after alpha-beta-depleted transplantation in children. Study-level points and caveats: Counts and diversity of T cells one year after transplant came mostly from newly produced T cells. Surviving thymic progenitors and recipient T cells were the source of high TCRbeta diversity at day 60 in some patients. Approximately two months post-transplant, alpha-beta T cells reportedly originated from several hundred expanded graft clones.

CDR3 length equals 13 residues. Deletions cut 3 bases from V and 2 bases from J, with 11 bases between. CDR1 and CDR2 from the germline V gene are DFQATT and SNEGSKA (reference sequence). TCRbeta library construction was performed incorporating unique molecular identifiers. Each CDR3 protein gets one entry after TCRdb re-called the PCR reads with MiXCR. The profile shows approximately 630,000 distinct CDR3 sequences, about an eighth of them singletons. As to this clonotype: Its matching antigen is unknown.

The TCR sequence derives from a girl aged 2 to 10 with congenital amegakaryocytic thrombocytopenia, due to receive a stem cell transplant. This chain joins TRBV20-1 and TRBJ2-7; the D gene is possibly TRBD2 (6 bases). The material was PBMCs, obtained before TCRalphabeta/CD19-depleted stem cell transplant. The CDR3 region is CSASVSGPYEQYF. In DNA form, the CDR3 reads TGCAGTGCTAGTGTTAGCGGACCCTACGAGCAGTACTTC.